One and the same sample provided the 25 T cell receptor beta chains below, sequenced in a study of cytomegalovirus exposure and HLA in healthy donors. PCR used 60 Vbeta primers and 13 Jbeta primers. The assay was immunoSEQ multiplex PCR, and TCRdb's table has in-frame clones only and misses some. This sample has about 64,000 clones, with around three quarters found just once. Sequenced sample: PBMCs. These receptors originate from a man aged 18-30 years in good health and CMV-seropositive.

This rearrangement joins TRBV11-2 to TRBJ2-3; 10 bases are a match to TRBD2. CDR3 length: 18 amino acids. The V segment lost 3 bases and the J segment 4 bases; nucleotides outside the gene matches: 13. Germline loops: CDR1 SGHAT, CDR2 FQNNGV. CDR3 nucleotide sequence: TGTGCCAGCAGCTTCCATTCGGGACTAGCGCTCGGGGCAGATACGCAGTATTTT. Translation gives CASSFHSGLALGADTQYF.

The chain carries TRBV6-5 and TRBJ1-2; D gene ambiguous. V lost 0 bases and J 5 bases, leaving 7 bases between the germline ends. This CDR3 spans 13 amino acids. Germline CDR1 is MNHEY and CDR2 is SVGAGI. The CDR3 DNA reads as TGTGCCAGCAGTTACTCGAAAGCGTATGGCTACACCTTC. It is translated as CASSYSKAYGYTF.

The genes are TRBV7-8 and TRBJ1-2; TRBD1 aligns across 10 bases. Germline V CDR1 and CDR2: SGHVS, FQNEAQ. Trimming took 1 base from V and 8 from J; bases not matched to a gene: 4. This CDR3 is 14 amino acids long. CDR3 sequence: CASSLGTGGLGYTF. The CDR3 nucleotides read TGTGCCAGCAGCTTAGGGACAGGGGGTTTGGGCTACACCTTC.

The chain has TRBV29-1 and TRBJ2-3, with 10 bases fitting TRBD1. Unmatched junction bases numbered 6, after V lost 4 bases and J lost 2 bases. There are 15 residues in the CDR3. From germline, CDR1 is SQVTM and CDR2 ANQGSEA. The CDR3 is CSVAGTGAFTDTQYF. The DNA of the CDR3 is TGCAGCGTTGCAGGGACAGGGGCTTTCACAGATACGCAGTATTTT.

This CDR3 is CSSVGPGQGGLGGYTF. CDR3 sequence (DNA): TGCAGCTCCGTGGGGCCAGGACAGGGGGGATTAGGCGGCTACACCTTC. This rearrangement joins TRBV29-1 to TRBJ1-2, with 10 bases matching TRBD1. This CDR3 spans 16 amino acids. Germline V gene data show CDR1 as SQVTM and CDR2 as ANQGSEA. The J segment lost 8 bases and the V segment lost 8 bases, leaving 20 bases of the junction unmatched.

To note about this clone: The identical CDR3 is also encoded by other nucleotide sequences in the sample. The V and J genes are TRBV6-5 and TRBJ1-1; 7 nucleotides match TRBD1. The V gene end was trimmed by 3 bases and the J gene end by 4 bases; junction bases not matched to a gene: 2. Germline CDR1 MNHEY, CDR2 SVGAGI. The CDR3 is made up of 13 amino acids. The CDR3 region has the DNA TGTGCCAGCAGTTATCCAGGGGGCACTGAAGCTTTCTTT. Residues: CASSYPGGTEAFF.

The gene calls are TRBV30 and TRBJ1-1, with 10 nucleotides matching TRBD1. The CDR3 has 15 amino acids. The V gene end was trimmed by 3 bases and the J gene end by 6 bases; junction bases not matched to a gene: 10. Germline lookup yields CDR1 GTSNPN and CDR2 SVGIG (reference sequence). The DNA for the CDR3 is TGTGCCTGGAGGGACCGGGACAGGGGTGTCTCTGAAGCTTTCTTT. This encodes CAWRDRDRGVSEAFF.

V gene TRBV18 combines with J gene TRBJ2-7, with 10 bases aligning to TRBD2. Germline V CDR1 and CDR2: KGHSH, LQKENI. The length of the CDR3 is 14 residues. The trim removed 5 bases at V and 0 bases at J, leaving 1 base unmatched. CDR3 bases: TGTGCCAGCTCAGGGACTAGCGTCTCCTACGAGCAGTACTTC. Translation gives CASSGTSVSYEQYF.

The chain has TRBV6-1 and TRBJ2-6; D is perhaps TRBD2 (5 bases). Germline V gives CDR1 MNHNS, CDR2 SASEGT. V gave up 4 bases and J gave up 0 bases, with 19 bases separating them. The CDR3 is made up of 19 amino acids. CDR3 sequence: CASSGESSGTSSGANVLTF. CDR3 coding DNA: TGTGCCAGCAGTGGGGAAAGCTCAGGTACTAGCTCTGGGGCCAACGTCCTGACTTTC.

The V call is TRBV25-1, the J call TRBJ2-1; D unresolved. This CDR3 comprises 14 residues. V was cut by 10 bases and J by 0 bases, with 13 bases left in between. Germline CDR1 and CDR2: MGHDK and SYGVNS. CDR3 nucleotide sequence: TGTGCCATCCAGACTCGTAGCTCCTACAATGAGCAGTTCTTC. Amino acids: CAIQTRSSYNEQFF.

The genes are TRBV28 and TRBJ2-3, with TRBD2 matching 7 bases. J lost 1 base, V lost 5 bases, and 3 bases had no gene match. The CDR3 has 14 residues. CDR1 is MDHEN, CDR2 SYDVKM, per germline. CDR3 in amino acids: CASSRLARTDTQYF. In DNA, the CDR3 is TGTGCCAGCAGTCGACTAGCTCGCACAGATACGCAGTATTTT.

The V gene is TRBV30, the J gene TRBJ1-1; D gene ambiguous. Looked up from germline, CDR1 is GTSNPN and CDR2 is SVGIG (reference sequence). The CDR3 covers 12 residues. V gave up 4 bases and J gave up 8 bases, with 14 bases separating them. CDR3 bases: TGTGCCTGGAAAAGGATCGGGAGGGAAGCTTTCTTT. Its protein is CAWKRIGREAFF.

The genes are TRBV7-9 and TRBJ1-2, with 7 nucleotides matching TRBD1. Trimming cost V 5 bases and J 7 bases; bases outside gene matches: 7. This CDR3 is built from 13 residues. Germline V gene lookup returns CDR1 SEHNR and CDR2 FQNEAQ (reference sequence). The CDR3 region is CASSPGQVTGYTF. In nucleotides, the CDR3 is TGTGCCAGCAGCCCCGGACAGGTTACTGGCTACACCTTC.

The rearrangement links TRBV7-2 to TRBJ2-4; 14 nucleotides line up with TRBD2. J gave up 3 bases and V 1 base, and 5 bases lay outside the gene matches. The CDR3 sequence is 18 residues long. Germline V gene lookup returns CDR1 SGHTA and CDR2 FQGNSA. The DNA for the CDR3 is TGTGCCAGCAGCTTAGGGGGACTAGCGGGAGAGGTCAAAAACATTCAGTACTTC. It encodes CASSLGGLAGEVKNIQYF.

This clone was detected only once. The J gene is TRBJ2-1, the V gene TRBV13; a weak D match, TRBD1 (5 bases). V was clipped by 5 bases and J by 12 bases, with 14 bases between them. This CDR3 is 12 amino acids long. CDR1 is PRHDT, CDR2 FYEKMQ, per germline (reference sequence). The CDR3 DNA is TGTGCCAGCAGCGTACAGGATCAAGGGCAGTTCTTC. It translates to CASSVQDQGQFF.

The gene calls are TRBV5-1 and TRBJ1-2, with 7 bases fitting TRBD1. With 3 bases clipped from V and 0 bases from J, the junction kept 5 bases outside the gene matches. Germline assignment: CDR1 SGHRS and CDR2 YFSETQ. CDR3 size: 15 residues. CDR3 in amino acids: CASSWGQKTNYGYTF. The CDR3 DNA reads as TGCGCCAGCAGCTGGGGACAGAAGACTAACTATGGCTACACCTTC.

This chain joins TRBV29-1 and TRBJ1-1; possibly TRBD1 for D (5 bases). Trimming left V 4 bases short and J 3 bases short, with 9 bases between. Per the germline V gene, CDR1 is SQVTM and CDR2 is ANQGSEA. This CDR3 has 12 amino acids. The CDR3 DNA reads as TGCAGCGTTGCCAGGGCAGACACTGAAGCTTTCTTT. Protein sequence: CSVARADTEAFF.

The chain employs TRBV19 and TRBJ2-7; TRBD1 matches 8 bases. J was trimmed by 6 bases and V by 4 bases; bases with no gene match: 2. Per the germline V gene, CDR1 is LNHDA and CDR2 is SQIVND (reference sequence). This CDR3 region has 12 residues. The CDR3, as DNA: TGTGCCAGTAGTACTGGACAGGGCGAGCAGTACTTC. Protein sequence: CASSTGQGEQYF.

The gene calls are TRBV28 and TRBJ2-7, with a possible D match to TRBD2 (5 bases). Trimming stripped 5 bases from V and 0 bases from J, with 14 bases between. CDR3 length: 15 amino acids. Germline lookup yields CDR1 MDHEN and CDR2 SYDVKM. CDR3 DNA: TGTGCCAGCAGTCCCGGCGGGCCGAGCTCCTACGAGCAGTACTTC. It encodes CASSPGGPSSYEQYF. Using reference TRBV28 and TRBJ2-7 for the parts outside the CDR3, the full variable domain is DVKVTQSSRYLVKRTGEKVFLECVQDMDHENMFWYRQDPGLGLRLIYFSYDVKMKEKGDIPEGYSVSREKKERFSLILESASTNQTSMYLCASSPGGPSSYEQYFGPGTRLTVT.

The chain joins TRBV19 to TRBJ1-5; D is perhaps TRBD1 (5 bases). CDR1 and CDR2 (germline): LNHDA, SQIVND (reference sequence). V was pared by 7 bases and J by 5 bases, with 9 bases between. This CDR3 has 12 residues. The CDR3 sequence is CASNSGYQPQHF. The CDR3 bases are TGTGCCAGTAACTCAGGGTATCAGCCCCAGCATTTT.

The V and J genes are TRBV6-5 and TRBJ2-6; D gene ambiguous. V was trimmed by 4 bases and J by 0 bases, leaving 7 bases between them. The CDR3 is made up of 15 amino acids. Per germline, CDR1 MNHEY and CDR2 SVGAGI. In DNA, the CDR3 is TGTGCCAGCAGTTTTACAGACTCTGGGGCCAACGTCCTGACTTTC. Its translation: CASSFTDSGANVLTF.

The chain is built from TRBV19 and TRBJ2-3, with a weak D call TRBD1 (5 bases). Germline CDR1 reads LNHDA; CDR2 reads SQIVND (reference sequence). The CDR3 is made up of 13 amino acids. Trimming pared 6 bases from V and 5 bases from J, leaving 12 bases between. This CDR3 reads CASSYQGGDTQYF. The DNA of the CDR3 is TGTGCCAGTAGCTATCAGGGCGGAGATACGCAGTATTTT.

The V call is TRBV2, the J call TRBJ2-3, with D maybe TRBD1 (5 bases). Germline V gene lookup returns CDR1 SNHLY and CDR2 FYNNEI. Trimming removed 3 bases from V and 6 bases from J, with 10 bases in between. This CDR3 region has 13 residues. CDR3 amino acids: CASSDGAADTQYF. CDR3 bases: TGTGCCAGCAGTGATGGGGCAGCGGATACGCAGTATTTT.

CDR3 sequence (DNA): TGTGCCAGCAGCCAAGGACAGGCTTATCAGCCCCAGCATTTT. Its translation is CASSQGQAYQPQHF. This rearrangement joins TRBV6-6 to TRBJ1-5; 7 positions match TRBD1. V trimming: 6 bases; J trimming: 5 bases; junction bases outside the gene matches: 7. The length of the CDR3 is 14 residues. The germline V gene has CDR1 MNHNY and CDR2 SVGAGI (reference sequence).

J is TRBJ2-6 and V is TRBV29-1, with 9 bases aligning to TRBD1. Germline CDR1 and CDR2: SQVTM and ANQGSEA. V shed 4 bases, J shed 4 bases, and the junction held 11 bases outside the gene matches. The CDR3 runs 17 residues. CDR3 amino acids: CSVAGLGQGYGANVLTF. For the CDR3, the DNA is TGCAGCGTTGCAGGCCTGGGACAGGGATACGGGGCCAACGTCCTGACTTTC. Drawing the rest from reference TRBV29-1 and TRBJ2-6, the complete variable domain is SAVISQKPSRDICQRGTSLTIQCQVDSQVTMMFWYRQQPGQSLTLIATANQGSEATYESGFVIDKFPISRPNLTFSTLTVSNMSPEDSSIYLCSVAGLGQGYGANVLTFGAGSRLTVL.